This T cell receptor beta chain is drawn from a study of identical twins. Germline CDR1 and CDR2: MGHRA and YSYEKL. The CDR3 is made up of 14 amino acids. The ends lost 1 base at V and 4 bases at J; junction bases unmatched: 1. Template switching supplied a universal primer site; unique molecular identifiers were carried on the cDNA. TCRdb re-derived calls from the 5' RACE reads in MiXCR, one entry per CDR3 protein. Counted here are a few hundred thousand distinct CDR3 sequences, 9% to 15% occurring once; the ten biggest clones make up roughly 7%. These data were also filed under a second study, of yellow fever vaccine responses in identical twins.

This clonotype originated in a woman aged 18-35 years in good health. Sequencing used CD8+ T cells sorted from blood. The chain carries TRBV4-1 and TRBJ2-3; 8 bases match TRBD1. CDR3 sequence: CASSQGGQADTQYF. CDR3 DNA sequence: TGCGCCAGCAGCCAAGGGGGACAGGCAGATACGCAGTATTTT.